The 18 T cell receptor beta chains below were found in one sample sequenced in a study of T cells expressing NK-cell markers. TCRdb re-called the 5' RACE reads; every CDR3 protein appears as one record, without DNA. Here the sample table reports some 280,000 distinct CDR3 sequences. Material for sequencing was blood T cells: a sorted CD56 or NKG2C T cell subset, CD4+ or CD8+ T cells, or bulk PBMC T cells (not recorded which). These receptors were obtained from a man younger than 35 in good health.

This chain links TRBV12-3 or TRBV12-4 with TRBJ1-1. There are 15 residues in the CDR3. The CDR3 spells CASSLNPTVNTEAFF.

The chain employs TRBV5-4 and TRBJ2-3; as DNA is missing, the TRBD2 call by TCRdb cannot be tested. The CDR3 has 16 residues. CDR1 and CDR2 (germline): SGHNT, YYREEE (reference sequence). This chain's CDR3 is CASSFLSGSGTDTQYF.

The chain couples TRBV6-1 to TRBJ1-3. This CDR3 spans 15 amino acids. The germline V gene has CDR1 MNHNS and CDR2 SASEGT. CDR3 in amino acids: CASSQTRYSGNTIYF.

The gene calls are TRBV29-1 and TRBJ2-1. Germline V lookup: CDR1 SQVTM, CDR2 ANQGSEA. This CDR3 is built from 13 residues. Here the CDR3 reads CRVSGRFNNEQFF.

The chain combines TRBV5-1 with TRBJ2-1; the TCRdb call, TRBD2, lacks DNA for checking. The CDR3 spans 17 residues. Per germline, CDR1 SGHRS and CDR2 YFSETQ. CDR3: CASSLGDSSGSYNEQFF.

This chain joins TRBV5-1 and TRBJ1-4; without DNA, the TCRdb call of TRBD1 cannot be checked. The CDR3 sequence is 16 residues long. Germline V gene lookup returns CDR1 SGHRS and CDR2 YFSETQ. The CDR3 region is CASSRGQLATNEKLFF.

The V and J genes are TRBV29-1 and TRBJ2-1; the D gene TCRdb calls, TRBD2, cannot be checked with no DNA. CDR3 size: 16 residues. Germline V gene data show CDR1 as SQVTM and CDR2 as ANQGSEA. CDR3 loop: CSVLWYLAGKSDEQFF.

V and J are TRBV3-1 and TRBJ2-2; no DNA is available, so the TRBD2 call from TCRdb remains unchecked. From germline, CDR1 is LGHDT and CDR2 YNNKEL (reference sequence). This CDR3 region has 17 residues. The CDR3 protein is CASSHGTSGRLTGELFF.

This rearrangement joins TRBV20-1 to TRBJ2-2; TCRdb selects TRBD2, and the lack of DNA leaves this call unchecked. There are 17 residues in the CDR3. Germline-derived CDR1 and CDR2 are DFQATT and SNEGSKA (reference sequence). The chain's CDR3 is CSARDAKQRENTGELFF.

The V and J genes are TRBV5-5 and TRBJ2-3; TCRdb's D call of TRBD1 is untestable without DNA. The CDR3 contains 13 residues. The V gene's germline CDR1 is SGHKS and CDR2 YYEKEE (reference sequence). CDR3 residues: CATATPGDDTQYF. Full variable domain (remainder filled in from reference TRBV5-5 and TRBJ2-3): DAGVTQSPTHLIKTRGQQVTLRCSPISGHKSVSWYQQVLGQGPQFIFQYYEKEERGRGNFPDRFSARQFPNYSSELNVNALLLGDSALYLCATATPGDDTQYFGPGTRLTVL.

This chain connects TRBV4-3 to TRBJ2-3; as DNA is missing, the TRBD1 call by TCRdb cannot be tested. This CDR3 has 18 amino acids. The germline V gene encodes CDR1 LGHNA and CDR2 YSLEER. CDR3 protein: CASSQRIGQGSDTDTQYF.

The rearrangement joins TRBV12-3 or TRBV12-4 to TRBJ1-5; the D gene TCRdb calls, TRBD1, cannot be checked with no DNA. CDR3 length: 20 residues. CDR3 sequence reads: CASSPRWKAGALYSNQPQHF.

The chain employs TRBV30 and TRBJ2-5; with no DNA, the TCRdb D assignment of TRBD1 cannot be verified. The CDR3 extends over 13 amino acids. Germline CDR1 GTSNPN, CDR2 SVGIG (reference sequence). The CDR3 loop is CAWSGGRQETQYF. Full variable domain (missing parts from reference TRBV30 and TRBJ2-5): SQTIHQWPATLVQPVGSPLSLECTVEGTSNPNLYWYRQAAGRGLQLLFYSVGIGQISSEVPQNLSASRPQDRQFILSSKKLLLSDSGFYLCAWSGGRQETQYFGPGTRLLVL.

The chain combines TRBV5-1 with TRBJ2-1; the D call from TCRdb, TRBD2, cannot be confirmed without DNA. CDR1 is SGHRS, CDR2 YFSETQ, per germline. This CDR3 region has 16 residues. The CDR3 loop reads CASRWTGPTPNNEQFF.

The chain couples TRBV5-1 to TRBJ2-3; TCRdb names TRBD1, which stays unverified in the absence of DNA. Germline loops: CDR1 SGHRS, CDR2 YFSETQ. CDR3 length: 12 amino acids. The chain's CDR3 is CASSVRGLAQYF.

The chain links TRBV7-2 to TRBJ2-7. The CDR3 extends over 15 amino acids. Germline lookup yields CDR1 SGHTA and CDR2 FQGNSA. This chain's CDR3 is CASSLVSNGVYEQYF.

V usage is TRBV7-3 and J usage is TRBJ2-1; the D gene TCRdb calls, TRBD2, cannot be checked with no DNA. The CDR3 contains 15 residues. Germline assignment: CDR1 SGHTA and CDR2 FQGTGA. The CDR3 sequence is CASSLGLAGDNEQFF.

The rearrangement uses TRBV5-6 and TRBJ2-1. The CDR3 totals 16 residues. Germline CDR1 and CDR2: SGHDT and YYEEEE. CDR3 sequence reads: CASSKVGGGLYNEQFF.